This T cell receptor (beta chain) was obtained from a study of OX40 agonist ivuxolimab in advanced cancers. Regarding the study as a whole: Low normalized T-cell clonal expansion was also seen in some nonresponders. The CD4+ and CD8+ T cells in the blood had expanded clonally by week 6 at 0.1 to 3.0 mg/kg.

For this clone: Its antigen is currently unknown.

This CDR3 spans 12 amino acids. Per the germline V gene, CDR1 is KGHSH and CDR2 is LQKENI. With 5 bases removed from V and 5 bases from J, the gap between germline ends came to 9 bases. Sequenced by immunoSEQ multiplex PCR; TCRdb stores in-frame clones only, minus some. The repertoire consists of around 66,000 clones, with 84% occurring once and the leading ten covering roughly 4.5%. The cohort excluded patients with autoimmune disease history or systemic immunosuppression. This receptor was obtained from an adult with an advanced solid tumor such as melanoma, head and neck, liver or kidney cancer. The rearrangement uses TRBV18 and TRBJ1-2, with TRBD1 as a possible D gene (6 bases). Source: CD4+ or CD8+ T cells sorted from blood, taken in a trial of the OX40 agonist ivuxolimab. The CDR3 nucleotides are TGTGCCAGCTCAGGGACACCGTATGGCTACACCTTC. It yields the protein CASSGTPYGYTF.